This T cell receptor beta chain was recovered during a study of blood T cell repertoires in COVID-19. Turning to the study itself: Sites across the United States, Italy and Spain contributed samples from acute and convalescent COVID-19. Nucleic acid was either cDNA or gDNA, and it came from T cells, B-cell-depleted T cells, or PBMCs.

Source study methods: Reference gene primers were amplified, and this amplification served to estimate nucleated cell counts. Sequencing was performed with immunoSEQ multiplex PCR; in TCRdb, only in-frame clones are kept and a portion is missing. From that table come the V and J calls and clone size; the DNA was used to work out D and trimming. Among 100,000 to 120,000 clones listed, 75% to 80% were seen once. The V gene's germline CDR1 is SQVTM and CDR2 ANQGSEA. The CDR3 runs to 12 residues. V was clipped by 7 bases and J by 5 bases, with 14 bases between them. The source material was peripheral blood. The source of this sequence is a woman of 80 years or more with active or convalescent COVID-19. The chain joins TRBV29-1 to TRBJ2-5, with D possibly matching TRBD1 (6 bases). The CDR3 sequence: CSALGAPETQYF. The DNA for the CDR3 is TGCAGCGCCCTGGGGGCCCCGGAGACCCAGTACTTC.